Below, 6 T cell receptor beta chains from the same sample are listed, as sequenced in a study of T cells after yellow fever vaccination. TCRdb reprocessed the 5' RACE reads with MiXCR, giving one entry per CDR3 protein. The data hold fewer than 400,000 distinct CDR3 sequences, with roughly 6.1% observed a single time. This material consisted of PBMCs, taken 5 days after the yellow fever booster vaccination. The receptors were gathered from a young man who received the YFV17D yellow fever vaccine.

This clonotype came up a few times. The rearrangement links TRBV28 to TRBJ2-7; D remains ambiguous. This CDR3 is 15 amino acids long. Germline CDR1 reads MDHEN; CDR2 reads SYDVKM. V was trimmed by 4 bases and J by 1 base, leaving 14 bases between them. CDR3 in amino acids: CASSWTSRGSYEQYF. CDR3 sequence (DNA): TGTGCCAGCAGTTGGACGTCGCGTGGATCCTACGAGCAGTACTTC.

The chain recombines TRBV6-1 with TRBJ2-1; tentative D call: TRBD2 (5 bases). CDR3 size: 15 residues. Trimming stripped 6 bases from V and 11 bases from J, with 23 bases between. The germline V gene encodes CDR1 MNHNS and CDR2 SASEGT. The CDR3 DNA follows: TGTGCCAGCAGCCCCCGGGGAAGGGCTGCCCTGAAGCAGTTCTTC. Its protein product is CASSPRGRAALKQFF.

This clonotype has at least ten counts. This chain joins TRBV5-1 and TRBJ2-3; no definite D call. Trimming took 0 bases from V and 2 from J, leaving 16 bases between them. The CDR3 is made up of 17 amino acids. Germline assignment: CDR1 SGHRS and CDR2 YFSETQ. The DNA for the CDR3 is TGCGCCAGCAGCTTGGATGCAGGCTTAGCTCTCACAGATACGCAGTATTTT. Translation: CASSLDAGLALTDTQYF.

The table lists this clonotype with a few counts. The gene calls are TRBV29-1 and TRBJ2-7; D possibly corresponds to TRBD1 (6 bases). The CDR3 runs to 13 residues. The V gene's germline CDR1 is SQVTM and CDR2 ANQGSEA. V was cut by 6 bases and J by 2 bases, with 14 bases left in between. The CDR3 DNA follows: TGCAGCGTCAGGGGTACTCTAACCTACGAGCAGTACTTC. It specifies CSVRGTLTYEQYF.

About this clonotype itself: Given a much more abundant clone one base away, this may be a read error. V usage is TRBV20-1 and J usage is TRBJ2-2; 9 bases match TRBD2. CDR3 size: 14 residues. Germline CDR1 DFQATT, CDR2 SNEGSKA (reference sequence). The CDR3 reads CCAEAGLASGELFF. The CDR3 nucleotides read TGCTGTGCAGAGGCGGGACTAGCTTCCGGGGAGCTGTTTTTT.

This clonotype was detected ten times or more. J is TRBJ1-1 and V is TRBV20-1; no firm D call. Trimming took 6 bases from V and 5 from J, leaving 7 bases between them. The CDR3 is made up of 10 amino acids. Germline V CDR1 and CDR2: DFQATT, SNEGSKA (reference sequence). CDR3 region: CSAVVTEAFF. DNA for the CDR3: TGCAGTGCAGTAGTAACTGAAGCTTTCTTT.